The 20 T cell receptor beta chains below were found in one sample sequenced in a study of cytomegalovirus exposure and HLA in healthy donors. PCR primers comprised 60 Vbeta and 13 Jbeta primers. Repertoires were generated with immunoSEQ multiplex PCR, while TCRdb's copy carries only in-frame clones and drops some. Of 70,000 to 95,000 clones detected, roughly 77% appear once; the ten largest clones hold roughly 14%. Sequencing was performed on PBMCs. All receptors come from a woman in her thirties or forties in good health and CMV-seropositive.

The genes are TRBV6-5 and TRBJ2-7, with 7 bases matching TRBD2. The germline V gene has CDR1 MNHEY and CDR2 SVGAGI. Trimming took 0 bases from V and 5 from J; bases not matched to a gene: 4. The CDR3 is 14 amino acids. In DNA, the CDR3 is TGTGCCAGCAGTTACTCACAGCGGGGCAACGAGCAGTACTTC. Translated, it gives CASSYSQRGNEQYF.

The gene calls are TRBV5-1 and TRBJ2-3; 10 bases align to TRBD1. CDR1 SGHRS and CDR2 YFSETQ come from the germline V gene. V trimming: 3 bases; J trimming: 4 bases; junction bases outside the gene matches: 8. This CDR3 is built from 16 residues. The CDR3 nucleotides are TGCGCCAGCAGCTCCGAGAAGGACAGGGGGGCAGATACGCAGTATTTT. It codes for CASSSEKDRGADTQYF. The variable domain in full, with the rest retrieved from reference TRBV5-1 and TRBJ2-3, is KAGVTQTPRYLIKTRGQQVTLSCSPISGHRSVSWYQQTPGQGLQFLFEYFSETQRNKGNFPGRFSGRQFSNSRSEMNVSTLELGDSALYLCASSSEKDRGADTQYFGPGTRLTVL.

This sequence joins TRBV7-6 and TRBJ2-1; the match to TRBD1 covers 8 bases. The germline CDR1 and CDR2 sequences are SGHVS and FNYEAQ. With V trimmed by 0 bases and J by 9 bases, 10 bases remained unmatched. The length of the CDR3 is 16 residues. The CDR3 protein is CASSLAGQGIGGEQFF. The CDR3 DNA is TGTGCCAGCAGCTTAGCCGGACAGGGAATTGGAGGTGAGCAGTTCTTC.

This sequence joins TRBV7-9 and TRBJ1-1, with a weak D call TRBD1 (5 bases). The CDR3 runs to 16 residues. Trimming left V 1 base short and J 0 bases short, with 12 bases between. Per the germline V gene, CDR1 is SEHNR and CDR2 is FQNEAQ (reference sequence). The CDR3 sequence is CASSLVGQGVNTEAFF. In DNA form, the CDR3 reads TGTGCCAGCAGCTTAGTTGGCCAGGGCGTGAACACTGAAGCTTTCTTT.

The CDR3 DNA follows: TGTGCCAGCAGCTCCCCCGGTCCCTCACCCCTCCACTTT. This gives the protein CASSSPGPSPLHF. The genes are TRBV6-5 and TRBJ1-6; the D is unclear. The germline V and J ends were trimmed by 6 bases and 10 bases, with 13 bases remaining between them. The CDR3 is made up of 13 amino acids. Germline V gene lookup returns CDR1 MNHEY and CDR2 SVGAGI.

This CDR3 reads CASSYLPTFHSGNTIYF. The CDR3, as DNA: TGTGCCAGCAGTTACCTACCGACATTCCACTCTGGAAACACCATATATTTT. This chain connects TRBV2 to TRBJ1-3; D is ambiguous. From germline, CDR1 is SNHLY and CDR2 FYNNEI. CDR3 length: 17 residues. Trimming left V 5 bases short and J 0 bases short, with 17 bases between.

This chain joins TRBV7-9 and TRBJ1-1; the D gene is possibly TRBD1 (6 bases). This CDR3 is built from 16 residues. Germline assignment: CDR1 SEHNR and CDR2 FQNEAQ (reference sequence). Trimming stripped 5 bases from V and 0 bases from J, with 16 bases between. CDR3 protein: CASSRGRGILNTEAFF. In DNA form, the CDR3 reads TGTGCCAGCAGCCGAGGGAGGGGGATCCTGAACACTGAAGCTTTCTTT.

V is TRBV9 and J is TRBJ2-7; 12 bases align to TRBD1. The CDR3 is 16 amino acids. Germline trimming cut 3 bases from V and 5 bases from J; bases unmatched to any gene: 9. Germline CDR1 and CDR2: SGDLS and YYNGEE. The CDR3 loop is CASSAPGQGAVDEQYF. The CDR3 DNA is TGTGCCAGCAGCGCACCGGGACAGGGGGCGGTCGACGAGCAGTACTTC.

Here the CDR3 DNA reads TGTGCCAGCAGCTTCGGGACAGAATATGGCTACACCTTC. This gives the protein CASSFGTEYGYTF. The chain is built from TRBV5-4 and TRBJ1-2; the match to TRBD1 covers 7 bases. The V and J ends lost 2 bases and 5 bases, in that order; junction bases with no gene match: 3. The CDR3 loop spans 13 amino acids. Germline CDR1 and CDR2: SGHNT and YYREEE (reference sequence).

The CDR3 coding sequence is TGTGCCTGGAGTGCCACCACCCTGGGACTAGAGGTCTATGAGCAGTTCTTC. Its protein is CAWSATTLGLEVYEQFF. The V gene is TRBV30, the J gene TRBJ2-1; 8 nucleotides agree with TRBD2. CDR3 length: 17 amino acids. Losses at the gene ends were 1 base for V and 8 bases for J; bases not matched to a gene: 16. The V gene's germline CDR1 is GTSNPN and CDR2 SVGIG (reference sequence).

This chain connects TRBV6-4 to TRBJ2-1; 9 nucleotides agree with TRBD2. CDR1 MRHNA and CDR2 SNTAGT come from the germline V gene. With 6 bases clipped from V and 3 bases from J, the junction kept 6 bases outside the gene matches. The CDR3 runs to 15 residues. This chain's CDR3 is CASSAGLANYNEQFF. In DNA, the CDR3 is TGTGCCAGCAGCGCAGGACTAGCGAACTACAATGAGCAGTTCTTC.

The chain couples TRBV5-1 to TRBJ1-6; no clear D gene. The CDR3 is 15 amino acids. The V and J ends lost 5 bases and 5 bases respectively, with 14 bases between them. The germline gives CDR1 SGHRS, CDR2 YFSETQ. The CDR3 sequence: CASRLTTVNNSPLHF. In DNA, the CDR3 is TGCGCCAGCAGACTAACAACGGTGAATAATTCACCCCTCCACTTT.

The gene calls are TRBV19 and TRBJ1-5; D may be TRBD1 (6 bases). Germline CDR1 LNHDA, CDR2 SQIVND (reference sequence). V gave up 5 bases and J gave up 7 bases, with 21 bases separating them. CDR3 length: 16 residues. CDR3 amino acids: CASSEGQGFSRQPQHF. The CDR3 region has the DNA TGTGCCAGTAGTGAGGGTCAGGGGTTTAGCAGACAGCCCCAGCATTTT.

V is TRBV2 and J is TRBJ2-7, with TRBD1 identical over 9 bases. Unmatched junction bases numbered 14, after V lost 9 bases and J lost 5 bases. CDR1 and CDR2 from the germline V gene are SNHLY and FYNNEI. The CDR3 is 15 amino acids. In DNA, the CDR3 is TGTGCCAGGAATACTTCGGGACAGGGTTTCCACGAGCAGTACTTC. Translated: CARNTSGQGFHEQYF.

V and J are TRBV5-1 and TRBJ1-1, with a tentative D call TRBD1 (5 bases). Germline CDR1 and CDR2: SGHRS and YFSETQ. Between the trimmed V and J ends, which lost 4 bases and 0 bases, there was a span of 13 bases. CDR3 length equals 15 residues. The CDR3 nucleotides are TGCGCCAGCAGCGCCTCGGGGGGGTTGAACACTGAAGCTTTCTTT. Amino acid sequence: CASSASGGLNTEAFF.

The rearrangement uses TRBV30 and TRBJ2-2; tentatively, D is TRBD1 (5 bases). Germline V CDR1 and CDR2: GTSNPN, SVGIG (reference sequence). This CDR3 has 11 amino acids. Trimming took 2 bases from V and 8 from J, leaving 6 bases between them. CDR3 DNA sequence: TGTGCCTGGAGTAGGGGTGGGGAGCTGTTTTTT. Residues: CAWSRGGELFF.

This sequence joins TRBV4-2 and TRBJ1-2; unclear D gene. Germline V gene data show CDR1 as LGHNA and CDR2 as YNFKEQ. V was cut by 3 bases and J by 4 bases, with 21 bases left in between. CDR3 length: 17 amino acids. The DNA for the CDR3 is TGTGCCAGCAGCCAGGGTACAGAATTCCTTACCTTCTATGGCTACACCTTC. Its translation is CASSQGTEFLTFYGYTF.

This chain uses TRBV4-1 with TRBJ1-1, with D unclear. The V gene's germline CDR1 is MGHRA and CDR2 YSYEKL. V lost 0 bases to trimming and J lost 6 bases, with 8 bases between them. There are 13 residues in the CDR3. Here the CDR3 reads CASSQDRVAEAFF. The DNA of the CDR3 is TGCGCCAGCAGCCAAGATCGCGTAGCTGAAGCTTTCTTT.

This rearrangement joins TRBV27 to TRBJ1-1; no clear D. Germline CDR1 is MNHEY and CDR2 is SMNVEV (reference sequence). The CDR3 consists of 13 residues. Trimming stripped 6 bases from V and 5 bases from J, with 13 bases between. The CDR3 sequence is CASSSYGGTEAFF. In DNA, the CDR3 is TGTGCCAGCAGCTCATATGGAGGAACTGAAGCTTTCTTT.

The chain links TRBV7-6 to TRBJ2-7; TRBD2 matches 10 bases. In germline, CDR1 is SGHVS, CDR2 FNYEAQ. With V trimmed by 5 bases and J by 6 bases, 7 bases remained unmatched. This CDR3 has 14 residues. CDR3 protein: CASSPGSSGSEQYF. The CDR3 DNA follows: TGTGCCAGCAGCCCCGGGTCTAGCGGGAGCGAGCAGTACTTC.